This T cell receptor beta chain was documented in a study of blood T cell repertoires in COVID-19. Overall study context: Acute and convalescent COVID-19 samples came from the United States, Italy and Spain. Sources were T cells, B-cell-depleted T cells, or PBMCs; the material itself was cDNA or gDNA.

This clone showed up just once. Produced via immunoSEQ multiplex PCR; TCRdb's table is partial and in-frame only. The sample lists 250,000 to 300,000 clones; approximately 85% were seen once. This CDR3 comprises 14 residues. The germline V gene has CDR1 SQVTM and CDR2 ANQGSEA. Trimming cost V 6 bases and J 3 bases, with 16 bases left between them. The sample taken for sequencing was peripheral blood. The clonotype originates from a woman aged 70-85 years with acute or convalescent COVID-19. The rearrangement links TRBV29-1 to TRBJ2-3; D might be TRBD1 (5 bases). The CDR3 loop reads CSVKVGVGTDTQYF. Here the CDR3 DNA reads TGCAGCGTCAAGGTAGGGGTTGGGACAGATACGCAGTATTTT.